The T cell receptor beta chain under discussion was sequenced for a study of blood T cell repertoires in COVID-19. The germline V and J ends were trimmed by 2 bases and 7 bases, with 9 bases remaining between them. The length of the CDR3 is 13 residues. The germline gives CDR1 MNHEY, CDR2 SVGAGI. Assay: immunoSEQ multiplex PCR; the TCRdb copy retains only in-frame clones and omits some. The sample lists around 450,000 clones; 80% to 90% were seen once. The sequencing input was peripheral blood. V is TRBV6-5 and J is TRBJ1-5, with unresolved D. This receptor was identified in a woman aged 25 to 39 with acute or convalescent COVID-19. CDR3 DNA: TGTGCCAGCAGTTACGGGCGTTTACAGCCCCAGCATTTT. Encoded protein: CASSYGRLQPQHF.